This is a list of T cell receptor beta chains from one sample in a study of T cell responses to AZD1222 COVID-19 vaccine. The data were produced by immunoSEQ multiplex PCR, yet TCRdb's version contains in-frame clones alone and is incomplete. The table records tens of thousands of clones, 85% to 90% of them present only once. The source material was peripheral blood, sampled on day 0 of AZD1222 vaccination. These receptors originate from an adult in good health. The CDR3 runs from the conserved cysteine through the conserved F or W. The D gene is left open where the match is weak. A row's size may be missing; if present it is once, few, many or a size class.

TRBV9	TRBJ2-7	.	.	CASSVAEGTAINF	.
TRBV27	TRBJ1-4	TRBD1	.	CASSLYRGGEKLFF	TGTGCCAGCAGTTTGTACAGGGGTGGCGAAAAACTGTTTTTT
TRBV5-1	TRBJ2-1	TRBD2	.	CASSPSGLAGYNEQFF	TGCGCCAGCAGCCCATCGGGACTAGCGGGTTACAATGAGCAGTTCTTC
TRBV28	TRBJ2-1	.	.	CASITGGLANEQFF	TGTGCCAGCATAACCGGGGGGCTAGCCAATGAGCAGTTCTTC
TRBV7-9	TRBJ2-5	.	.	CASSPPEGGETQYF	TGTGCCAGCAGCCCCCCAGAGGGGGGAGAGACCCAGTACTTC
TRBV4-2	TRBJ1-4	.	.	CASSWEAGGEKLFF	TGTGCCAGCAGCTGGGAGGCAGGAGGCGAAAAACTGTTTTTT
TRBV19	TRBJ1-2	TRBD1	.	CASSSHGTGVRGYTF	TGTGCCAGTAGTTCCCACGGGACAGGGGTGAGGGGCTACACCTTC
TRBV7-2	TRBJ1-5	.	.	CASSLQGDQPQHF	TGTGCCAGCAGCTTACAGGGAGATCAGCCCCAGCATTTT
TRBV27	TRBJ2-5	.	.	CASSFYGEETQYF	TGTGCCAGCAGTTTTTACGGAGAAGAGACCCAGTACTTC
TRBV6-2/TRBV6-3	TRBJ1-1	TRBD1	.	CASSYAGQGRIGNTEAFF	TGTGCCAGCAGTTACGCGGGACAGGGGAGGATTGGGAACACTGAAGCTTTCTTT
TRBV24-1	TRBJ2-3	.	.	CATSVASTDTQYF	TGTGCCACCAGTGTTGCGAGCACAGATACGCAGTATTTT
TRBV12-5	TRBJ2-7	.	.	CASGLPLMAEQYF	TGTGCTAGTGGTTTGCCGCTTATGGCCGAGCAGTACTTC
TRBV4-1	TRBJ2-3	.	few	CASSLSGSTDTQYF	TGCGCCAGCAGCCTCAGCGGATCCACAGATACGCAGTATTTT
TRBV5-1	TRBJ2-1	TRBD2	.	CASSLRPNGLAGQFF	TGCGCCAGCAGCTTGCGCCCCAATGGACTAGCGGGACAGTTCTTC
TRBV7-9	TRBJ2-7	TRBD2	.	CASSSPPGTSGRERYEQYF	TGTGCCAGCAGCTCCCCACCCGGGACTAGCGGCCGGGAGCGCTACGAGCAGTACTTC
TRBV18	TRBJ2-3	.	.	CASSPRSDGPVRITDTQYF	TGTGCCAGCTCACCACGATCCGATGGCCCCGTCAGGATCACAGATACGCAGTATTTT
TRBV7-8	TRBJ1-3	.	.	CASSLVGVSSGNTIYF	TGTGCCAGCAGCTTAGTGGGCGTCAGCTCTGGAAACACCATATATTTT
TRBV13	TRBJ1-1	TRBD1	.	CASSLEDRGDTEAFF	TGTGCCAGCAGCTTAGAGGACAGGGGTGACACTGAAGCTTTCTTT